This TCR beta chain comes out of a study of shared clonotypes between healthy human individuals. The wider study: Three plates each covered CD4 naive and memory; CD8 naive two, CD8 memory one.

Genomic DNA per cell subset filled all wells of several immunoSEQ plates. Sequencing used immunoSEQ multiplex PCR; TCRdb keeps in-frame clones, though not all of them. The data show roughly 700,000 clones, about 90% seen once. This CDR3 comprises 15 residues. Per germline, CDR1 SEHNR and CDR2 FQNEAQ (reference sequence). The ends lost 4 bases at V and 5 bases at J; junction bases unmatched: 4. Every donor, a Caucasian adult, lived in Nashville, Tennessee. The sample consisted of memory CD8+ T cells from PBMCs. Noted subset: CD45RO+ cells pooled with CCR7-negative TemRA cells. The clonotype was recovered from a man younger than 35 in good health. Some clones in this sample may be carry-over from other donors' samples. The chain carries TRBV7-9 and TRBJ2-2; 10 positions match TRBD2. CDR3 nucleotides: TGTGCCAGCAGCTCGGGACTAGCGCTGACCGGGGAGCTGTTTTTT. This gives the protein CASSSGLALTGELFF.